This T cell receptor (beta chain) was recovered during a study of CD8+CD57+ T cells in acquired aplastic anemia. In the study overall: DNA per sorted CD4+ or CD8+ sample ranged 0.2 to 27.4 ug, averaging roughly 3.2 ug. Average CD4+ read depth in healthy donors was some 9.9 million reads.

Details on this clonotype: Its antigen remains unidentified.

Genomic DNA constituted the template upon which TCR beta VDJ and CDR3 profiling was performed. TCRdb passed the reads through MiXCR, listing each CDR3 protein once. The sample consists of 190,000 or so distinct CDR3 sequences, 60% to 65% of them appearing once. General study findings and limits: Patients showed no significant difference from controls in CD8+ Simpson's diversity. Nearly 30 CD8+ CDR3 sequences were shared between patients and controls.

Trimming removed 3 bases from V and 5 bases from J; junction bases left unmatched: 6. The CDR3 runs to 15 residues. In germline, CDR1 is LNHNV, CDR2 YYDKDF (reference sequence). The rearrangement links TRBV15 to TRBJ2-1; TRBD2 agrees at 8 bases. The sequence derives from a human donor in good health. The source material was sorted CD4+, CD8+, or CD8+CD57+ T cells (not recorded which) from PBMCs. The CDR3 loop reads CATSSGGVGNNEQFF. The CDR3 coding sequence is TGTGCCACCAGCAGCGGGGGGGTGGGTAACAATGAGCAGTTCTTC.